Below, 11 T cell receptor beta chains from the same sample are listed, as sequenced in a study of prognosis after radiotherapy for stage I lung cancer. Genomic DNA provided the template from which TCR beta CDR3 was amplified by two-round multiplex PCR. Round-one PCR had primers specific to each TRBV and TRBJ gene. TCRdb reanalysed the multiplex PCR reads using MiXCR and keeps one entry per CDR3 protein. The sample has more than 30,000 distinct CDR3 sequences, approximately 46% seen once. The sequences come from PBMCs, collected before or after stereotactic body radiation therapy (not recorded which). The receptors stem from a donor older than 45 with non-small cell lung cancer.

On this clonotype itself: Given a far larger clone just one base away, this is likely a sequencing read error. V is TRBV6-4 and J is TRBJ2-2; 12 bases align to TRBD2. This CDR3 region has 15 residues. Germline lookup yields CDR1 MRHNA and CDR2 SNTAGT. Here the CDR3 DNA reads TGTGCCAGCACCCGGACTAGCGGGAACACCGTGGAGCTGTTTTTT. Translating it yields CASTRTSGNTVELFF.

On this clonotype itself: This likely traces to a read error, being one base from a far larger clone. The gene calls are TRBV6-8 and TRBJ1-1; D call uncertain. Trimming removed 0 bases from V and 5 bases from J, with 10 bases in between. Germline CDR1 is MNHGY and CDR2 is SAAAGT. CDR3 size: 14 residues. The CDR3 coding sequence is TGTGCCAGCAGTTACTCGGGAAGCTTGACTGAAGCTTTCTTT. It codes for CASSYSGSLTEAFF.

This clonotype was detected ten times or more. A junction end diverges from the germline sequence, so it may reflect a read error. The CDR3 DNA sequence: TGTGCCAGCAGCTTAGTGGCGGGTGAAGCTCTCTTT. Translated: CASSLVAGEALF. The chain employs TRBV11-2 and TRBJ1-1; unclear D gene. The CDR3 is made up of 12 amino acids. In germline, CDR1 is SGHAT, CDR2 FQNNGV.

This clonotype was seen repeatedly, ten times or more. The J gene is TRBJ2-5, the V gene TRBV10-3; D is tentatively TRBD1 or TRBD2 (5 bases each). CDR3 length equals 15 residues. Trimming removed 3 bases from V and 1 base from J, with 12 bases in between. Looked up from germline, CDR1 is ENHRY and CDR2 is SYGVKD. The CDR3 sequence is CAISDPGRPQETQYF. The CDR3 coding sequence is TGTGCCATCAGTGATCCGGGACGGCCCCAAGAGACCCAGTACTTC.

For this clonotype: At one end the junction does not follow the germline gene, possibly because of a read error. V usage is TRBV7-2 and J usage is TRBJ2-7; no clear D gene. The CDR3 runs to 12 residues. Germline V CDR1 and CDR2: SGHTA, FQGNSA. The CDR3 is CASSRPGYDQYF. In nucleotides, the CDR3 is TGTGCCAGCAGCCGCCCCGGCTACGATCAGTACTTC.

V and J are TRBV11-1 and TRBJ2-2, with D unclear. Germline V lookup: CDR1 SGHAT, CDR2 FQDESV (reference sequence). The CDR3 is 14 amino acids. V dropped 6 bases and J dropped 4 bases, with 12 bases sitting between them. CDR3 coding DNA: TGTGCCAGCAGACAAAGAGGCCGCACCGGGGAGCTGTTTTTT. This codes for CASRQRGRTGELFF.

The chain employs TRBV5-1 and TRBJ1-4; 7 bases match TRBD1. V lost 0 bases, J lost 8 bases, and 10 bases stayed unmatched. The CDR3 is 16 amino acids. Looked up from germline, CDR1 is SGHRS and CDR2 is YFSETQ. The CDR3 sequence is CASSLVGRGRGEKLFF. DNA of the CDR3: TGCGCCAGCAGCTTGGTGGGAAGGGGGCGCGGCGAAAAACTGTTTTTT.

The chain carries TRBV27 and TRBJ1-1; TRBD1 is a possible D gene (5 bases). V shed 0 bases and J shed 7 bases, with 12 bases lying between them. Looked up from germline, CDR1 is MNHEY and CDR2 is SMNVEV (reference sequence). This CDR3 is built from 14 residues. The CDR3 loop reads CASSLSVWGIEAFF. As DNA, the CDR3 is TGTGCCAGCAGTTTATCGGTCTGGGGCATTGAAGCTTTCTTT.

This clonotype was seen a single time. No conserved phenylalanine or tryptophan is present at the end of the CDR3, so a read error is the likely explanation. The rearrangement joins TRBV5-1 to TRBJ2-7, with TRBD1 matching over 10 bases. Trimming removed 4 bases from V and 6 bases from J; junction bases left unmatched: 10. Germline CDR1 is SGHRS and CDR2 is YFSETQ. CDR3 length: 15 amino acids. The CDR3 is CASSRQGQGIGEQYL. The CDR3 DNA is TGCGCCAGCAGCCGGCAGGGACAGGGGATTGGCGAGCAGTACCTC.

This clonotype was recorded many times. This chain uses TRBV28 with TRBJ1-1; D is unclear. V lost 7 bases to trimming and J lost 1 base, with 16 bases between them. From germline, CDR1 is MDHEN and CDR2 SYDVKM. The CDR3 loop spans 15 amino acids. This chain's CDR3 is CASTLRALRNTEAFF. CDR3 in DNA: TGTGCCAGCACCCTTCGGGCACTTAGGAACACTGAAGCTTTCTTT. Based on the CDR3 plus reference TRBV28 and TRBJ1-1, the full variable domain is DVKVTQSSRYLVKRTGEKVFLECVQDMDHENMFWYRQDPGLGLRLIYFSYDVKMKEKGDIPEGYSVSREKKERFSLILESASTNQTSMYLCASTLRALRNTEAFFGQGTRLTVV.

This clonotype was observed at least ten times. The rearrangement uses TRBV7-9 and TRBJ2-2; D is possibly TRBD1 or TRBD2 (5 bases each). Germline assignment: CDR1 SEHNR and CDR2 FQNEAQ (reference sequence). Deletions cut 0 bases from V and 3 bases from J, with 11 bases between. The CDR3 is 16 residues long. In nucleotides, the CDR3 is TGTGCCAGCAGCTTAGCGGGGGTCGGGGACACCGGGGAGCTGTTTTTT. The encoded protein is CASSLAGVGDTGELFF. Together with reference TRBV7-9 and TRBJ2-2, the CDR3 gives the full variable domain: DTGVSQNPRHKITKRGQNVTFRCDPISEHNRLYWYRQTLGQGPEFLTYFQNEAQLEKSRLLSDRFSAERPKGSFSTLEIQRTEQGDSAMYLCASSLAGVGDTGELFFGEGSRLTVL.